This record concerns one T cell receptor beta chain sequence. Its target is unknown. The length of the CDR3 is 11 residues. Per the germline V gene, CDR1 is SQVTM and CDR2 is ANQGSEA. Trimming removed 3 bases from V and 5 bases from J, with 8 bases in between. The source of the sample is a study of regulatory and conventional T cells in RAG deficiency. General study findings and limits: Patient subsets had shorter CDR3s; Omenn Treg-Tconv overlap exceeded 85%.

Blood CD4+ CD25-high CD127-low regulatory T cells supplied the genomic DNA template. The data were produced by immunoSEQ multiplex PCR, yet TCRdb's version contains in-frame clones alone and is incomplete. Of fewer than 10,000 clones listed, about 89% are singletons. This same sample was also part of a study on regulatory T cells. That investigation notes: The primer mix had 52 TRBV and 13 TRBJ primers. In patients, unique TRB V-J pairs were restricted and V/J usage skewed, especially in Tregs.

This chain links TRBV29-1 with TRBJ2-7; D unclear. Sequenced: Tregs sorted from blood. This sequence originates from a human donor in good health. The CDR3 region is CSVEVIDEQYF. The CDR3 DNA reads as TGCAGCGTTGAGGTGATTGACGAGCAGTACTTC.